The entry that follows covers one T cell receptor beta chain sequence. Profiled with immunoSEQ multiplex PCR; TCRdb holds only in-frame clones, not every one. The sample shows 200,000 to 300,000 clones, roughly nine tenths of them seen only once. The sample comes from a study of blood T cell repertoires in COVID-19. Germline-derived CDR1 and CDR2 are SGHDT and YYEEEE. Trimming removed 0 bases from V and 2 bases from J, with 11 bases in between. CDR3 size: 15 residues. Sequences were obtained from peripheral blood. This chain links TRBV5-6 with TRBJ1-2, with D possibly being TRBD1 (5 bases). This sequence was found in a man aged 55 to 70 with acute or convalescent COVID-19. The DNA of the CDR3 is TGTGCCAGCAGCTTGGTAGGGGCAGGCAACTATGGCTACACCTTC. Residues: CASSLVGAGNYGYTF.